One sample yielded the 28 T cell receptor beta chains listed below, sequenced in a study of blood T cell repertoires in COVID-19. The table came from immunoSEQ multiplex PCR; TCRdb's copy has only in-frame clones and leaves some out. This sample has about 15,000 clones, with about 87% found just once. Sequencing was carried out using peripheral blood. The receptors were sampled from a human donor in a cohort sampled during active COVID-19.

The CDR3 here is CASSLRGGSGNQPQHF. DNA for the CDR3: TGTGCCAGCAGCTTGCGGGGAGGAAGTGGCAATCAGCCCCAGCATTTT. The rearrangement uses TRBV7-8 and TRBJ1-5, with unresolved D. V was cut by 3 bases and J by 2 bases, with 14 bases left in between. Per germline, CDR1 SGHVS and CDR2 FQNEAQ. CDR3 length: 16 amino acids.

The rearrangement links TRBV13 to TRBJ2-3, with 10 bases aligning to TRBD2. Germline-derived CDR1 and CDR2 are PRHDT and FYEKMQ (reference sequence). The CDR3 covers 16 residues. V gave up 4 bases and J gave up 0 bases; unmatched junction bases: 4. This chain's CDR3 is CASSSGTSESTDTQYF. CDR3 nucleotides: TGTGCCAGCAGCTCCGGGACTAGCGAAAGCACAGATACGCAGTATTTT.

This chain uses TRBV13 with TRBJ2-2, with unresolved D. The ends were cut back, 5 bases at V and 3 bases at J, with 10 bases in the middle. The germline CDR1 and CDR2 sequences are PRHDT and FYEKMQ (reference sequence). This CDR3 has 14 amino acids. Here the CDR3 reads CASSLDTDTGELFF. CDR3 DNA sequence: TGTGCCAGCAGCCTTGACACGGACACCGGGGAGCTGTTTTTT.

The chain is built from TRBV5-1 and TRBJ2-1, with 9 bases aligning to TRBD1. The V and J ends lost 4 bases and 8 bases, in that order; junction bases with no gene match: 13. The CDR3 is 16 amino acids. Germline CDR1 and CDR2: SGHRS and YFSETQ. The CDR3 is CASSTGWGQGNDEQFF. The CDR3, as DNA: TGCGCCAGCAGCACCGGATGGGGACAGGGTAACGATGAGCAGTTCTTC.

The rearrangement joins TRBV29-1 to TRBJ1-3; D unresolved. The CDR3 runs 15 residues. CDR1 SQVTM and CDR2 ANQGSEA come from the germline V gene. The germline V and J ends were trimmed by 2 bases and 0 bases, with 11 bases remaining between them. CDR3: CSVETRVSSGNTIYF. CDR3 DNA sequence: TGCAGCGTTGAAACCCGAGTTAGCTCTGGAAACACCATATATTTT.

This clone was seen more than once but under ten times. CDR3 coding DNA: TGCGCCAGCAGCCCCCATGGGCGGGGGGAAGGTTTGTACACTGAAGCTTTCTTT. This sequence encodes CASSPHGRGEGLYTEAFF. This rearrangement joins TRBV4-1 to TRBJ1-1; a weak D match, TRBD1 (5 bases). The CDR3 consists of 18 residues. The ends were cut back, 4 bases at V and 3 bases at J, with 24 bases in the middle. Per the germline V gene, CDR1 is MGHRA and CDR2 is YSYEKL.

J is TRBJ2-5 and V is TRBV2; 12 nucleotides agree with TRBD2. The germline gives CDR1 SNHLY, CDR2 FYNNEI. Germline trimming cut 10 bases from V and 3 bases from J; bases unmatched to any gene: 9. The CDR3 is made up of 15 amino acids. CDR3 sequence: CATLQGLAGKETQYF. The CDR3 nucleotides are TGTGCCACTTTACAAGGACTAGCGGGAAAAGAGACCCAGTACTTC. The complete variable domain, with remaining parts taken from reference TRBV2 and TRBJ2-5, reads EPEVTQTPSHQVTQMGQEVILRCVPISNHLYFYWYRQILGQKVEFLVSFYNNEISEKSEIFDDQFSVERPDGSNFTLKIRSTKLEDSAMYFCATLQGLAGKETQYFGPGTRLLVL.

A remark on this clone: One end of the junction does not line up with germline, which may come from a read error. The chain carries TRBV7-9 and TRBJ1-2; D ambiguous. Germline values: CDR1 SEHNR, CDR2 FQNEAQ (reference sequence). The CDR3 is 14 amino acids. For the CDR3, the DNA is TGTGCCATCAGCTTATTCGAGCCTAACTATGGCTACACCTTC. Encoded protein: CAISLFEPNYGYTF.

The chain combines TRBV2 with TRBJ1-1, with D maybe TRBD1 (6 bases). From germline, CDR1 is SNHLY and CDR2 FYNNEI. Trimming removed 2 bases at V and 1 base at J, with 11 bases between. The CDR3 has 15 amino acids. The CDR3 nucleotides are TGTGCCAGCAGTGAAACTTTGACAGGGAACACTGAAGCTTTCTTT. This sequence encodes CASSETLTGNTEAFF.

This clone was counted a single time. The chain couples TRBV5-6 to TRBJ1-5, with a possible D match to TRBD1 (6 bases). V was trimmed by 4 bases and J by 5 bases, leaving 16 bases between them. CDR3 length equals 15 residues. Germline V lookup: CDR1 SGHDT, CDR2 YYEEEE. This CDR3 is CASSRQALGYQPQHF. The CDR3 DNA is TGTGCCAGCAGCCGACAGGCTTTAGGGTATCAGCCCCAGCATTTT.

V and J are TRBV5-6 and TRBJ2-2, with 7 bases lining up with TRBD2. The CDR3 covers 15 residues. From germline, CDR1 is SGHDT and CDR2 YYEEEE. The trim removed 0 bases at V and 6 bases at J, leaving 5 bases unmatched. The CDR3 is CASSLGGRAAGELFF. DNA for the CDR3: TGTGCCAGCAGCTTGGGAGGGAGGGCTGCCGGGGAGCTGTTTTTT.

The chain combines TRBV5-6 with TRBJ1-4; D is possibly TRBD1 (6 bases). The V end was cut by 4 bases, the J end by 4 bases, with 14 bases between. Germline CDR1 is SGHDT and CDR2 is YYEEEE. This CDR3 region has 15 residues. The CDR3 loop is CASSRATGNNEKLFF. The CDR3 DNA follows: TGTGCCAGCAGCCGGGCTACAGGGAATAATGAAAAACTGTTTTTT.

In its sample, this clone was seen once. V gene TRBV7-3 combines with J gene TRBJ2-3; D might be TRBD1 (6 bases). V lost 5 bases, J lost 7 bases, and 13 bases lay in between. This CDR3 is 13 amino acids long. The germline V gene encodes CDR1 SGHTA and CDR2 FQGTGA. CDR3 sequence reads: CASSPTGWNTQYF. In nucleotides, the CDR3 is TGTGCCAGCAGCCCCACAGGGTGGAATACGCAGTATTTT.

The sample holds one count of this clone. The chain carries TRBV5-6 and TRBJ2-7; unclear D gene. The V gene lost 4 bases and the J gene lost 6 bases, with 14 bases spanning the gap. Germline lookup yields CDR1 SGHDT and CDR2 YYEEEE. There are 13 residues in the CDR3. The CDR3 nucleotides read TGTGCCAGCAGCCCCGGGTCTCTACCCGAGCAGTACTTC. Amino acids: CASSPGSLPEQYF.

The chain joins TRBV6-5 to TRBJ1-5, with unresolved D. The germline gives CDR1 MNHEY, CDR2 SVGAGI. The CDR3 is 12 amino acids. The V and J ends lost 4 bases and 7 bases respectively, with 8 bases between them. In DNA, the CDR3 is TGTGCCAGCAGTTCGCACGGGCAGCCCCAGCATTTT. Its protein is CASSSHGQPQHF.

This clone was seen just once. J is TRBJ2-7 and V is TRBV12-3 or TRBV12-4; D is undetermined. This CDR3 comprises 11 residues. V gave up 2 bases and J gave up 6 bases, with 5 bases separating them. This chain's CDR3 is CASSLSGEQYF. In DNA form, the CDR3 reads TGTGCCAGCAGTTTATCGGGCGAGCAGTACTTC.

The V call is TRBV9, the J call TRBJ2-1; 9 bases are shared with TRBD2. This CDR3 spans 17 amino acids. The J segment lost 9 bases and the V segment lost 3 bases, leaving 16 bases of the junction unmatched. CDR1 SGDLS and CDR2 YYNGEE come from the germline V gene. CDR3 sequence reads: CASSALRGLATLGEQFF. The CDR3 region has the DNA TGTGCCAGCAGCGCCCTGAGGGGACTAGCAACGTTGGGTGAGCAGTTCTTC. The full variable domain, in which reference TRBV9 and TRBJ2-1 provide the parts outside the CDR3, is DSGVTQTPKHLITATGQRVTLRCSPRSGDLSVYWYQQSLDQGLQFLIQYYNGEERAKGNILERFSAQQFPDLHSELNLSSLELGDSALYFCASSALRGLATLGEQFFGPGTRLTVL.

The sample holds one count of this clone. The gene calls are TRBV5-6 and TRBJ2-1; 13 bases match TRBD2. Trimming cost V 5 bases and J 2 bases; bases outside gene matches: 4. There are 16 residues in the CDR3. Germline assignment: CDR1 SGHDT and CDR2 YYEEEE. The CDR3 DNA follows: TGTGCCAGCAGAGGACTAGCGGGAGTGACCTACAATGAGCAGTTCTTC. This sequence encodes CASRGLAGVTYNEQFF.

The chain joins TRBV13 to TRBJ2-7; D gene uncertain. Trimming removed 1 base at V and 3 bases at J, with 4 bases between. Germline CDR1 is PRHDT and CDR2 is FYEKMQ (reference sequence). The CDR3 is 12 residues long. The CDR3 sequence: CASSLANYEQYF. CDR3 nucleotide sequence: TGTGCCAGCAGCTTAGCCAACTACGAGCAGTACTTC.

This rearrangement joins TRBV13 to TRBJ1-6; D gene uncertain. V lost 0 bases to trimming and J lost 10 bases, with 10 bases between them. Germline V lookup: CDR1 PRHDT, CDR2 FYEKMQ (reference sequence). There are 14 residues in the CDR3. CDR3 amino acids: CASSLGQSASPLHF. The CDR3 DNA sequence: TGTGCCAGCAGCTTAGGGCAGAGCGCCTCACCCCTCCACTTT.

The chain combines TRBV28 with TRBJ1-6, with no clear D. Germline lookup yields CDR1 MDHEN and CDR2 SYDVKM. With 2 bases removed from V and 10 bases from J, the gap between germline ends came to 12 bases. The CDR3 covers 14 residues. The CDR3 coding sequence is TGTGCCAGCAGTTTAAGTTGGTCGGGGTCACCCCTCCACTTT. Translated, it gives CASSLSWSGSPLHF.

The chain is built from TRBV9 and TRBJ2-7; TRBD2 agrees at 7 bases. CDR1 SGDLS and CDR2 YYNGEE come from the germline V gene. The CDR3 contains 14 residues. The trim removed 4 bases at V and 3 bases at J, leaving 7 bases unmatched. CDR3 sequence: CASSTRGEHYEQYF. CDR3 bases: TGTGCCAGCAGCACCCGGGGGGAACACTACGAGCAGTACTTC.

The gene calls are TRBV4-1 and TRBJ1-1; D gene ambiguous. The V gene lost 6 bases and the J gene lost 3 bases, with 14 bases spanning the gap. Germline values: CDR1 MGHRA, CDR2 YSYEKL. The CDR3 length is 14 residues. The CDR3 spells CASSLVGVYTEAFF. The CDR3, as DNA: TGCGCCAGCAGTTTGGTCGGGGTGTACACTGAAGCTTTCTTT.

The CDR3 coding sequence is TGTGCCAGCAGCTTAGACAGGTCAGAGGTTTACAATGAGCAGTTCTTC. Its translation: CASSLDRSEVYNEQFF. The chain employs TRBV7-8 and TRBJ2-1, with D perhaps matching TRBD1 (5 bases). The CDR3 totals 16 residues. V gave up 1 base and J gave up 4 bases, with 14 bases separating them. The germline gives CDR1 SGHVS, CDR2 FQNEAQ.

The V call is TRBV5-4, the J call TRBJ2-1; D might be TRBD1 (5 bases). With 0 bases removed from V and 3 bases from J, the gap between germline ends came to 13 bases. This CDR3 spans 16 amino acids. Germline lookup yields CDR1 SGHNT and CDR2 YYREEE (reference sequence). The CDR3 sequence: CASSLGTPANYNEQFF. The CDR3 nucleotides read TGTGCCAGCAGCTTGGGGACACCGGCTAACTACAATGAGCAGTTCTTC.

This chain connects TRBV19 to TRBJ2-1, with 13 bases matching TRBD2. The CDR3 extends over 16 amino acids. J gave up 10 bases and V 3 bases, and 9 bases lay outside the gene matches. Per germline, CDR1 LNHDA and CDR2 SQIVND (reference sequence). CDR3 nucleotide sequence: TGTGCCAGTAGTATTCTAGGACTAGCGGGAGCTGGCGAGCAGTTCTTC. Protein product: CASSILGLAGAGEQFF.

The V gene is TRBV6-1, the J gene TRBJ2-7; possible D gene TRBD2, 6 bases. From germline, CDR1 is MNHNS and CDR2 SASEGT. CDR3 length equals 14 residues. Trimming took 0 bases from V and 4 from J, leaving 10 bases between them. CDR3 residues: CASSEAGREYEQYF. In DNA form, the CDR3 reads TGTGCCAGCAGTGAAGCGGGGCGGGAATACGAGCAGTACTTC.

In nucleotides, the CDR3 is TGTGCCAGTAGGGGGGAAGGGGGCGAGAACACTGAAGCTTTCTTT. Translation gives CASRGEGGENTEAFF. This chain links TRBV19 with TRBJ1-1; TRBD1 aligns across 7 bases. V trimming: 6 bases; J trimming: 1 base; junction bases outside the gene matches: 8. The CDR3 has 15 residues. Per germline, CDR1 LNHDA and CDR2 SQIVND (reference sequence).